These 5 T cell receptor beta chains share one sample of origin, sequenced in a study of T cell repertoires in cytomegalovirus infection. Their antigens remain unidentified. TCRdb recomputed calls from the reads with MiXCR, one row per CDR3 protein. The sample includes hundreds of thousands of distinct CDR3 sequences, 33% seen only once; the top ten take around a sixth. Source: cultured PBMCs, taken from culture after CMV antigen stimulation. These receptors originate from a human donor in good health (CMV status not recorded). Some clones in this sample may be carry-over from other donors' samples.

This chain joins TRBV7-2 and TRBJ2-5; D is possibly TRBD2 (5 bases). The CDR3 covers 14 residues. Trimming stripped 1 base from V and 7 bases from J, with 13 bases between. Germline CDR1 reads SGHTA; CDR2 reads FQGNSA. DNA for the CDR3: TGTGCCAGCAGCTTAGAAGCGGTTGGAGGGACCCAGTACTTC. As protein: CASSLEAVGGTQYF.

The chain couples TRBV15 to TRBJ1-2, with 8 nucleotides matching TRBD1. The CDR3 totals 15 residues. From germline, CDR1 is LNHNV and CDR2 YYDKDF (reference sequence). The ends lost 4 bases at V and 2 bases at J; junction bases unmatched: 6. In DNA form, the CDR3 reads TGTGCCACCAGCACGTCCAGGGGGCTGAACTATGGCTACACCTTC. It yields the protein CATSTSRGLNYGYTF.

This clonotype was detected only a few times. The chain uses TRBV11-2 and TRBJ1-3; tentative D call: TRBD1 (5 bases). Trimming cost V 2 bases and J 0 bases, with 14 bases left between them. CDR1 and CDR2 from the germline V gene are SGHAT and FQNNGV. The length of the CDR3 is 17 residues. CDR3 coding DNA: TGTGCCAGCAGCTTACTGGGGCGGAAATTCTCTGGAAACACCATATATTTT. It codes for CASSLLGRKFSGNTIYF. Variable domain in full (rest from reference TRBV11-2 and TRBJ1-3): EAGVAQSPRYKIIEKRQSVAFWCNPISGHATLYWYQQILGQGPKLLIQFQNNGVVDDSQLPKDRFSAERLKGVDSTLKIQPAKLEDSAVYLCASSLLGRKFSGNTIYFGEGSWLTVV.

There are many counts of this clonotype. The chain links TRBV12-3 or TRBV12-4 to TRBJ1-6; no reliable D call. CDR3 length: 13 amino acids. V dropped 10 bases and J dropped 10 bases, with 17 bases sitting between them. CDR3 protein: CATKYAGGSPLHF. The CDR3 nucleotides are TGTGCCACCAAATACGCCGGCGGATCACCCCTCCACTTT.

This clonotype has only a few counts. The J gene is TRBJ2-2, the V gene TRBV7-2; no firm D call. The V gene's germline CDR1 is SGHTA and CDR2 FQGNSA. Trimming took off 0 bases at V and 5 bases at J, with 16 bases between the two ends. The CDR3 has 17 amino acids. In DNA form, the CDR3 reads TGTGCCAGCAGCTTAGCATCCGGCGTGAGGTGGACCGGGGAGCTGTTTTTT. Translating it yields CASSLASGVRWTGELFF. Full variable domain (outside the CDR3, taken from reference TRBV7-2 and TRBJ2-2): GAGVSQSPSNKVTEKGKDVELRCDPISGHTALYWYRQSLGQGLEFLIYFQGNSAPDKSGLPSDRFSAERTGGSVSTLTIQRTQQEDSAVYLCASSLASGVRWTGELFFGEGSRLTVL.